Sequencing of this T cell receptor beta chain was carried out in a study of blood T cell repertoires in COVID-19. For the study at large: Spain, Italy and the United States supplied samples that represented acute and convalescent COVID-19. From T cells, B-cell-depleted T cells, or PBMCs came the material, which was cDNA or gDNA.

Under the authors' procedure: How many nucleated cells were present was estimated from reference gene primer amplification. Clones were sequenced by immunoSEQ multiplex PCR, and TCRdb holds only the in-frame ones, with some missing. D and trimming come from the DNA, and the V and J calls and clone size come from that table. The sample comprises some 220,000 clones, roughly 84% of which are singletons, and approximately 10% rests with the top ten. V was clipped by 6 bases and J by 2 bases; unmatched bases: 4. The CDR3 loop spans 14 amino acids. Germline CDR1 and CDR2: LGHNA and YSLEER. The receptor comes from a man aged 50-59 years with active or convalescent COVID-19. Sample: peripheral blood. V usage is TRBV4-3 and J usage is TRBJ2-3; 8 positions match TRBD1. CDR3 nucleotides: TGCGCCAGCAGAGACAGGGGTAACACAGATACGCAGTATTTT. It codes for CASRDRGNTDTQYF.